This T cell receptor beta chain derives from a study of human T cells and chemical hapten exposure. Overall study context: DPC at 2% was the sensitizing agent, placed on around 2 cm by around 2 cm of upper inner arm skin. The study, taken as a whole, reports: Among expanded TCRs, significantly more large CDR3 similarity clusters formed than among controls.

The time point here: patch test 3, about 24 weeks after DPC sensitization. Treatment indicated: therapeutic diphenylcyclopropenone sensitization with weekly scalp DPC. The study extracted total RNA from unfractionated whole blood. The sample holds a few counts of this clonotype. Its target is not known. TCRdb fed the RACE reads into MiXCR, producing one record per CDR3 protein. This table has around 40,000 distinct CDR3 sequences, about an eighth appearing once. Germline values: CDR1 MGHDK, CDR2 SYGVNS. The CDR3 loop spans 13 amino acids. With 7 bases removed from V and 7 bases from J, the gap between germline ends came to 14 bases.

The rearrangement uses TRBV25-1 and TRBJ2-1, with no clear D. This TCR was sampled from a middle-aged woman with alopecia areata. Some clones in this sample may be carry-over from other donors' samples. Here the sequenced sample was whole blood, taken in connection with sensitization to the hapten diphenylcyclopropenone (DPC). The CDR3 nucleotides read TGTGCCAGCACCAGGCTTCAAAGGAATGAGCAGTTCTTC. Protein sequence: CASTRLQRNEQFF.